These 22 T cell receptor beta chains were all obtained from the same sample, sequenced in a study of T cells in Graves' hyperthyroidism and ophthalmopathy. RNA transcripts gave rise to amplified TCR beta CDR3 regions. During a first-round RT-PCR of the TCR CDR3, the HTBI primer set was used. MiXCR was run by TCRdb on the multiplex PCR reads, yielding one entry per CDR3 protein. The sample yields under 300,000 distinct CDR3 sequences, around a quarter seen once. The specimen was blood. The source is a middle-aged man with Graves' hyperthyroidism that later progressed to Graves' ophthalmopathy.

This clonotype was observed at least ten times. The chain carries TRBV29-1 and TRBJ1-1; tentative D call: TRBD1 (6 bases). In germline, CDR1 is SQVTM, CDR2 ANQGSEA. The CDR3 is 14 amino acids. The V end was cut by 2 bases, the J end by 6 bases, with 16 bases between. In DNA, the CDR3 is TGCAGCGTTGAATGGGACACGCAGAGCGCTGAAGCTTTCTTT. Residues: CSVEWDTQSAEAFF.

This clonotype appeared many times. J is TRBJ1-3 and V is TRBV20-1; D is perhaps TRBD1 (5 bases). The germline V gene has CDR1 DFQATT and CDR2 SNEGSKA (reference sequence). Trimming removed 3 bases at V and 4 bases at J, with 19 bases between. The CDR3 has 16 residues. The CDR3 coding sequence is TGCAGTGCTAGCCCAACGACGGGGACGGGCGGAAACACCATATATTTT. Its translation: CSASPTTGTGGNTIYF.

The sample holds many counts of this clonotype. The chain is built from TRBV7-9 and TRBJ1-5; tentative D call: TRBD1 (6 bases). CDR1 and CDR2 (germline): SEHNR, FQNEAQ (reference sequence). V dropped 3 bases and J dropped 2 bases, with 11 bases sitting between them. This CDR3 has 15 residues. CDR3 bases: TGTGCCAGCAGCTTGGACAGCGAAGGCAATCAGCCCCAGCATTTT. It codes for CASSLDSEGNQPQHF.

This clonotype was picked up many times. CDR3 DNA sequence: TGTGCCACCAGACCCTCATCAGGGGTGGGAGACAATGAGCAGTTCTTC. This gives the protein CATRPSSGVGDNEQFF. The chain joins TRBV24-1 to TRBJ2-1; D possibly corresponds to TRBD1 (6 bases). CDR3 length equals 16 residues. Trimming took 7 bases from V and 5 from J, leaving 20 bases between them. Per germline, CDR1 KGHDR and CDR2 SFDVKD.

This clonotype was observed many times. The V call is TRBV29-1, the J call TRBJ1-2; no clear D. The CDR3 runs 11 residues. The V and J ends lost 5 bases and 3 bases respectively, with 7 bases between them. Germline V lookup: CDR1 SQVTM, CDR2 ANQGSEA. In DNA, the CDR3 is TGCAGCGTTCCGTGGGACTATGGCTACACCTTC. It translates to CSVPWDYGYTF.

This sequence joins TRBV6-2 or TRBV6-3 and TRBJ2-7, with 10 bases lining up with TRBD1. CDR3 length equals 14 residues. Looked up from germline, CDR1 is MNHEY and CDR2 is SVGEGT. V shed 6 bases, J shed 5 bases, and the junction held 7 bases outside the gene matches. CDR3 sequence (DNA): TGTGCCAGCAGCTGGGACAGGGGACTGGACGAGCAGTACTTC. Protein product: CASSWDRGLDEQYF.

In this sample, this clonotype turned up many times. The V and J genes are TRBV19 and TRBJ1-1; 7 bases align to TRBD1. Germline V gene sequence: CDR1 LNHDA, CDR2 SQIVND (reference sequence). This CDR3 spans 17 amino acids. V shed 7 bases and J 5 bases; nucleotides not matched to a gene: 19. CDR3 region: CASINGMYRGSKTEAFF. CDR3 DNA sequence: TGTGCCAGTATTAACGGCATGTACAGGGGCTCAAAAACTGAAGCTTTCTTT.

The V gene is TRBV10-3, the J gene TRBJ1-1; D remains unclear. The germline V and J ends were trimmed by 6 bases and 8 bases, with 16 bases remaining between them. This CDR3 contains 13 residues. Per germline, CDR1 ENHRY and CDR2 SYGVKD. The CDR3 sequence: CAIRKDPGYEAFF. The CDR3 DNA reads as TGTGCCATCAGGAAGGACCCTGGGTACGAAGCTTTCTTT.

Many counts were recorded for this clonotype. The CDR3 DNA is TGCGCCAGCAGCCGGTCAGACAGGGGAAGGCGGGAGCGCGGGGAGCTGTTTTTT. This translates into CASSRSDRGRRERGELFF. The chain couples TRBV5-1 to TRBJ2-2, with D perhaps matching TRBD1 (8 bases). Germline lookup yields CDR1 SGHRS and CDR2 YFSETQ. The CDR3 loop spans 18 amino acids. The V and J ends lost 4 bases and 7 bases respectively, with 26 bases between them.

This clonotype showed up many times. The CDR3 loop reads CSVGPGQGRETQYF. The CDR3 region has the DNA TGCAGCGTTGGACCGGGACAGGGTCGGGAGACCCAGTACTTC. The V call is TRBV29-1, the J call TRBJ2-5; 9 nucleotides agree with TRBD1. Germline CDR1 SQVTM, CDR2 ANQGSEA. With V trimmed by 4 bases and J by 5 bases, 8 bases remained unmatched. The CDR3 spans 14 residues. The full variable domain, rest sourced from reference TRBV29-1 and TRBJ2-5, is SAVISQKPSRDICQRGTSLTIQCQVDSQVTMMFWYRQQPGQSLTLIATANQGSEATYESGFVIDKFPISRPNLTFSTLTVSNMSPEDSSIYLCSVGPGQGRETQYFGPGTRLLVL.

At least ten counts were recorded for this clonotype. V is TRBV20-1 and J is TRBJ2-7; D may be TRBD1 or TRBD2 (5 bases each). Trimming took off 3 bases at V and 2 bases at J, with 14 bases between the two ends. Germline values: CDR1 DFQATT, CDR2 SNEGSKA (reference sequence). This CDR3 is 14 amino acids long. The CDR3 DNA is TGCAGTGCTAGTCCCCCGCAGGGAGCCTACGAGCAGTACTTC. Its translation: CSASPPQGAYEQYF.

Ten or more counts support this clonotype. The chain uses TRBV20-1 and TRBJ2-2, with a tentative D call TRBD1 (7 bases). Germline CDR1 is DFQATT and CDR2 is SNEGSKA (reference sequence). This CDR3 is 13 amino acids long. The V and J ends lost 4 bases and 5 bases respectively, with 11 bases between them. As DNA, the CDR3 is TGCAGTGCTACAGGGGGGAGAACCGGGGAGCTGTTTTTT. It encodes CSATGGRTGELFF.

This clonotype came up many times. This rearrangement joins TRBV11-2 to TRBJ2-7; D call uncertain. This CDR3 spans 14 amino acids. The ends were cut back, 5 bases at V and 3 bases at J, with 14 bases in the middle. Per germline, CDR1 SGHAT and CDR2 FQNNGV. The CDR3 DNA reads as TGTGCCAGCAGCCTAAGTCAGAGTTACTACGAGCAGTACTTC. It codes for CASSLSQSYYEQYF.

This clonotype was recorded many times. The genes are TRBV15 and TRBJ2-7, with D perhaps matching TRBD2 (5 bases). V dropped 0 bases and J dropped 5 bases, with 8 bases sitting between them. This CDR3 has 13 residues. Germline values: CDR1 LNHNV, CDR2 YYDKDF (reference sequence). This chain's CDR3 is CATSRDPGDEQYF. The DNA of the CDR3 is TGTGCCACCAGCAGAGATCCCGGGGACGAGCAGTACTTC.

This clonotype was seen at least ten times. The junction departs from germline at one end; a sequencing error may be responsible. The J gene is TRBJ1-5, the V gene TRBV10-3; D gene uncertain. This CDR3 is built from 12 residues. The V gene's germline CDR1 is ENHRY and CDR2 SYGVKD. CDR3 nucleotide sequence: TGTGCCGTCAGTGAGGCAGATGGGCCCCAGCATTTT. Translation gives CAVSEADGPQHF.

In its sample, this clonotype was seen many times. The chain employs TRBV29-1 and TRBJ1-3, with D unresolved. V dropped 4 bases and J dropped 4 bases, with 11 bases sitting between them. Per the germline V gene, CDR1 is SQVTM and CDR2 is ANQGSEA. The CDR3 runs 13 residues. The CDR3 DNA is TGCAGCGTTGGGGTGGGGTCCGGAAACACCATATATTTT. This gives the protein CSVGVGSGNTIYF.

This clonotype came up many times. J is TRBJ2-5 and V is TRBV3-1; D call uncertain. CDR3 length equals 14 residues. The V end was cut by 2 bases, the J end by 5 bases, with 12 bases between. Germline V gene sequence: CDR1 LGHDT, CDR2 YNNKEL (reference sequence). In DNA, the CDR3 is TGTGCCAGCAGCCAACAACACCCTATGGAGACCCAGTACTTC. This gives the protein CASSQQHPMETQYF.

This clonotype appeared many times. The chain carries TRBV6-2 or TRBV6-3 and TRBJ1-5; D might be TRBD1 (5 bases). The V end lost 4 bases, the J end lost 3 bases, and 13 bases lay between the germline ends. The CDR3 is 15 residues long. Germline V gene sequence: CDR1 MNHEY, CDR2 SVGEGT. CDR3 nucleotides: TGTGCCAGCAGTTTGGCAGGGCTTTACAATCAGCCCCAGCATTTT. This encodes CASSLAGLYNQPQHF.

The table lists this clonotype with many counts. The chain has TRBV27 and TRBJ1-1; D might be TRBD1 (5 bases). The V gene's germline CDR1 is MNHEY and CDR2 SMNVEV (reference sequence). V gave up 5 bases and J gave up 4 bases, with 14 bases separating them. The CDR3 length is 14 residues. The CDR3 loop reads CASSTGGRITEAFF. Written as DNA, the CDR3 is TGTGCCAGCAGTACCGGGGGGAGGATCACTGAAGCTTTCTTT.

This clonotype was observed a handful of times. V gene TRBV2 combines with J gene TRBJ1-1; the D gene is possibly TRBD1 (5 bases). The ends were cut back, 0 bases at V and 7 bases at J, with 12 bases in the middle. Germline-derived CDR1 and CDR2 are SNHLY and FYNNEI. The CDR3 is 14 amino acids. The CDR3 DNA reads TGTGCCAGCAGTGAAGCCAACAGGAGGAATGAAGCTTTCTTT. Amino acids: CASSEANRRNEAFF.

This chain links TRBV7-8 with TRBJ1-1; maybe TRBD1 (6 bases). CDR3 length: 16 amino acids. V was pared by 2 bases and J by 2 bases, with 15 bases between. CDR1 and CDR2 from the germline V gene are SGHVS and FQNEAQ. As DNA, the CDR3 is TGTGCCAGCAGCTTAAGTGGGGGACACCCAAACACTGAAGCTTTCTTT. Amino acid sequence: CASSLSGGHPNTEAFF.

The DNA for the CDR3 is TGTGCCAGTTCACTAGTTACAGAGACCCAGTACTTC. This sequence encodes CASSLVTETQYF. The chain links TRBV19 to TRBJ2-5; perhaps TRBD2 as D (5 bases). The germline V gene has CDR1 LNHDA and CDR2 SQIVND (reference sequence). The CDR3 has 12 residues. Trimming stripped 8 bases from V and 4 bases from J, with 11 bases between.